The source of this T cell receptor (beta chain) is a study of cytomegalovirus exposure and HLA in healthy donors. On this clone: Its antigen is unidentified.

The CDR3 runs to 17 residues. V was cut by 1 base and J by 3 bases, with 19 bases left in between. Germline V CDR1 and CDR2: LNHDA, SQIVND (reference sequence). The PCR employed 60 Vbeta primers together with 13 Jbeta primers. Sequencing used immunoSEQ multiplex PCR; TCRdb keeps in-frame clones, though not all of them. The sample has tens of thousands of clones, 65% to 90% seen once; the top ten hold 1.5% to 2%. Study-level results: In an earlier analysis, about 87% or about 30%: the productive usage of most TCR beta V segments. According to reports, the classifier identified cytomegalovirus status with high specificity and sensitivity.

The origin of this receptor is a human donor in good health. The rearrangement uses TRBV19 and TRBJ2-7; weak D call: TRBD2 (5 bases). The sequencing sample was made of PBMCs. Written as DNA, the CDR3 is TGTGCCAGTAGTATAGCCCGAGCCCAGGAAGGGAGCTACGAGCAGTACTTC. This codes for CASSIARAQEGSYEQYF. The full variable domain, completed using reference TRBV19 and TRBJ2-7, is DGGITQSPKYLFRKEGQNVTLSCEQNLNHDAMYWYRQDPGQGLRLIYYSQIVNDFQKGDIAEGYSVSREKKESFPLTVTSAQKNPTAFYLCASSIARAQEGSYEQYFGPGTRLTVT.